Listed here are 6 T cell receptor beta chains from one sample, sequenced in a study of T-cell reconstitution after alpha-beta-depleted transplantation in children. The library targeted TCRbeta and was prepared with unique molecular identifiers. In TCRdb, the PCR reads were re-called with MiXCR into one record per CDR3 protein. The sample yields approximately 640,000 distinct CDR3 sequences, around 16% seen once. Here the sequenced sample was PBMCs from the stem cell graft donor, taken from the stem cell graft. The receptor source for this set is a human donor who donated a stem cell graft to a child with acute myeloid leukemia.

In its sample, this clonotype was seen many times. V gene TRBV6-5 combines with J gene TRBJ2-1; D is perhaps TRBD1 (6 bases). Germline lookup yields CDR1 MNHEY and CDR2 SVGAGI. Trimming left V 6 bases short and J 4 bases short, with 10 bases between. This CDR3 has 13 amino acids. CDR3 in DNA: TGTGCCAGCAGCTACGGACAGTACAATGAGCAGTTCTTC. It encodes CASSYGQYNEQFF.

This clonotype was seen a handful of times. The chain is built from TRBV6-2 or TRBV6-3 and TRBJ1-6, with 7 bases lining up with TRBD1. The CDR3 length is 17 residues. The V gene's germline CDR1 is MNHEY and CDR2 SVGEGT. J was trimmed by 7 bases and V by 4 bases; bases with no gene match: 13. CDR3 nucleotide sequence: TGTGCCAGCAGTTGGACGACAGGGAACGAAGAGAATTCACCCCTCCACTTT. It translates to CASSWTTGNEENSPLHF.

This clonotype was observed a handful of times. V is TRBV11-2 and J is TRBJ1-1; D unresolved. The V and J ends lost 0 bases and 7 bases respectively, with 21 bases between them. Germline CDR1 is SGHAT and CDR2 is FQNNGV. The CDR3 length is 17 residues. CDR3 bases: TGTGCCAGCAGCTTAGATCCGAGGGTTCCCGGAGGACTTGAAGCTTTCTTT. Its translation is CASSLDPRVPGGLEAFF.

This clonotype was seen repeatedly, ten times or more. The rearrangement joins TRBV6-5 to TRBJ2-1; D uncertain. The V end was cut by 0 bases, the J end by 7 bases, with 7 bases between. The length of the CDR3 is 13 residues. Germline V gene lookup returns CDR1 MNHEY and CDR2 SVGAGI. In DNA, the CDR3 is TGTGCCAGCAGTTACTCGAAAGGGAATGAGCAGTTCTTC. Its translation is CASSYSKGNEQFF.

There are many counts of this clonotype. The rearrangement uses TRBV29-1 and TRBJ2-3; a weak D match, TRBD2 (6 bases). V lost 6 bases to trimming and J lost 2 bases, with 12 bases between them. The CDR3 loop spans 13 amino acids. Germline-derived CDR1 and CDR2 are SQVTM and ANQGSEA. The CDR3 spells CSVGGRVTDTQYF. The CDR3, as DNA: TGCAGCGTCGGGGGACGGGTCACAGATACGCAGTATTTT.

This clonotype has more than one count but fewer than ten. The rearrangement joins TRBV4-3 to TRBJ2-7, with 7 nucleotides matching TRBD1. The CDR3 runs to 13 residues. After removal of 4 bases from V and 5 bases from J, the junction contained 5 bases not matched to a gene. Germline V gene sequence: CDR1 LGHNA, CDR2 YSLEER. Here the CDR3 reads CASSRLQGNEQYF. The CDR3 nucleotides read TGCGCCAGCAGCCGCTTACAGGGGAACGAGCAGTACTTC.